The rows below give T cell receptor beta chains drawn from one sample of a study of CD4 T cells in relation to SARS-CoV-2 and coronaviruses. Which antigens these TCRs recognize remains unknown. Assay used: immunoSEQ multiplex PCR; TCRdb lists only in-frame clones, some missing. The table lists 22,000 or so clones, over 70% of them singletons. Sequenced material: CD4+ T cells from PBMCs, cultured in vitro. The source is a human donor in good health. Each CDR3 is given with its conserved first and last residue.

V	J	CDR3
TRBV7-9	TRBJ1-1	CASSSDSSEAFF
TRBV9	TRBJ1-1	CASSVDGSTEAFF
TRBV6-4	TRBJ1-4	CASSDGDRNATNEKLFF
TRBV19	TRBJ2-5	CASSIGSGSAKTQYF
TRBV12-3/TRBV12-4	TRBJ2-7	CASSLTDFWYF
TRBV29-1	TRBJ2-1	CSVGSGNLLYNEQFF
TRBV27	TRBJ1-5	CASSMGGYSNQPQHF
TRBV9	TRBJ1-6	CASSGQLNSPLHF
TRBV29-1	TRBJ1-3	CSVDATRNTIYF
TRBV18	TRBJ1-3	CASSFGTASGNTIYF
TRBV5-5	TRBJ2-3	CASSLRWGPTDTQYF
TRBV11-3	TRBJ2-2	CASSLVTGNTGELFF
TRBV5-1	TRBJ2-3	CASSPGTSLTTDTQYF
TRBV28	TRBJ2-1	CASSLRTGSYNEQFF
TRBV5-1	TRBJ2-6	CASSRTGVSGANVLTF
TRBV12-3/TRBV12-4	TRBJ1-1	CASSLIKNTEAFF
TRBV11-1	TRBJ2-5	CASSLEGRLQETQYF
TRBV11-2	TRBJ2-7	CASSLGLANYEQYF
TRBV9	TRBJ2-7	CASSVDEEGPYEQYF
TRBV5-1	TRBJ1-5	CASSFVSGGPQHF
TRBV7-9	TRBJ2-1	CASSRDRVDEQFF
TRBV6-6	TRBJ1-3	CASSSLWGNLGNTIYF
TRBV11-2	TRBJ2-2	CASSLYYTGELFF
TRBV3-1/TRBV3-2	TRBJ2-3	CASSQDYRAGRDTQYF
TRBV5-1	TRBJ2-3	CASRPAASGSLDTQYF
TRBV7-2	TRBJ2-2	CASSLEVAENTGELFF
TRBV9	TRBJ2-2	CASSVGLQGSYTGELFF
TRBV19	TRBJ2-3	CASSGFTITDTQYF
TRBV10-2	TRBJ2-2	CASLAGGSTGELFF
TRBV4-1	TRBJ1-1	CASRPRVLGTEAFF
TRBV10-1	TRBJ2-7	CASSEASPYRAGGPYEQYF
TRBV6-5	TRBJ2-7	CASRRSGLDSYEQYF
TRBV2	TRBJ2-3	CASSGAGGAADTQYF
TRBV4-2	TRBJ2-2	CASSQREIGELFF
TRBV10-3	TRBJ2-3	CAIGKQGLTDTQYF
TRBV18	TRBJ1-2	CASSPPSGNYGYTF
TRBV3-1/TRBV3-2	TRBJ1-2	CASSQVELSGYTF
TRBV13	TRBJ2-1	CASSLGPTLLELGNEQFF
TRBV5-1	TRBJ2-1	CASSLGGGSSYNEQFF
TRBV25-1	TRBJ2-2	CASSDDRDSTGELFF
TRBV14	TRBJ2-5	CASSQVRETQYF
TRBV9	TRBJ1-6	CASSPPQSSSRPLHF
TRBV5-4	TRBJ1-2	CASSLYGTGSSRYGYTF
TRBV20-1	TRBJ2-1	CSARDSGTDYNEQFF